What follows describes a single T cell receptor beta chain. What it binds is unknown. All patients were mismatch repair deficient, assessed by either PCR or immunohistochemistry. The TCR-sequenced patients were a few responders to pembrolizumab. This record belongs to a study of PD-1 blockade in mismatch repair-deficient tumors. Study context: All were previously treated, progressing patients with 12 mismatch repair-deficient cancer types.

The CDR3 has 12 residues. The germline V gene has CDR1 MGHDK and CDR2 SYGVNS. V was clipped by 0 bases and J by 4 bases, with 3 bases between them. Study-wide points: Rapid post-treatment expansion, then contraction, generally preceding radiologic response, marked tumor-resident clones.

The assay was immunoSEQ multiplex PCR, and TCRdb's table has in-frame clones only and misses some. The sample holds 120,000 or so clones, 86% seen once. This receptor was taken from an adult with mismatch repair-deficient cancer. Sequenced material: peripheral blood, taken 44 weeks after starting pembrolizumab. This chain uses TRBV25-1 with TRBJ2-5; D is unresolved. In DNA, the CDR3 is TGTGCCAGCAGTGAATATAGAGAGACCCAGTACTTC. It codes for CASSEYRETQYF.